This T cell receptor beta chain was sequenced during a study of Ad26.COV2.S vaccination and SARS-CoV-2 variants. Study at large: COV1001, an Ad26.COV2.S trial, supplied this vaccine-arm donor. Ad26.COV2.S shots went into the muscle once or twice, 56 days apart.

The CDR3 loop spans 15 amino acids. V was shortened by 1 base and J by 0 bases, with 9 bases between the two germline ends. The germline CDR1 and CDR2 sequences are SGHVS and FQNEAQ. The treatment is: roughly 18 received Ad26.COV2.S at low or high dose, single or two shots; about five received placebo; per-sample allocation not given. Material that was analyzed had been drawn on day 63 after the first vaccine or placebo injection. Aged 18-55 years, donor was enrolled in Boston in about 2020. Clones were read by immunoSEQ multiplex PCR, and TCRdb kept only the in-frame ones, dropping some. The data show 330,000 or so clones, about 90% seen once.

The gene calls are TRBV7-8 and TRBJ1-2, with D possibly being TRBD1 (5 bases). The origin of this receptor is a person between 18 and 65 years old who received the Ad26.COV2.S COVID-19 vaccine or a placebo. The input for sequencing was peripheral blood, taken in a trial of Ad26.COV2.S vaccine versus placebo. The CDR3 DNA sequence: TGTGCCAGCAGCTTAGAGGGGTCAGCTAACTATGGCTACACCTTC. Protein sequence: CASSLEGSANYGYTF.